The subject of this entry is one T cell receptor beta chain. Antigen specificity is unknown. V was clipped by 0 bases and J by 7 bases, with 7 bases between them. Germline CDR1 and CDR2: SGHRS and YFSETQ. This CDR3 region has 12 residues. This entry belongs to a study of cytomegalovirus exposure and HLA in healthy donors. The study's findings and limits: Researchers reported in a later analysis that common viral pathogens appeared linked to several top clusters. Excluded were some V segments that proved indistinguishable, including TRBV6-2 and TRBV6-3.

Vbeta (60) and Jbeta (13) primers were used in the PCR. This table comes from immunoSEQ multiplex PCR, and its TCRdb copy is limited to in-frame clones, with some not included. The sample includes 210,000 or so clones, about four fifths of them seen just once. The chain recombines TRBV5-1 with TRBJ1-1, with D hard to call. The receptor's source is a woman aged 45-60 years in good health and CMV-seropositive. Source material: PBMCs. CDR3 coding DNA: TGCGCCAGCAGCTTGGACAGCTTTGAAGCTTTCTTT. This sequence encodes CASSLDSFEAFF. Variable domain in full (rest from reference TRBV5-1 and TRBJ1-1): KAGVTQTPRYLIKTRGQQVTLSCSPISGHRSVSWYQQTPGQGLQFLFEYFSETQRNKGNFPGRFSGRQFSNSRSEMNVSTLELGDSALYLCASSLDSFEAFFGQGTRLTVV.